This is a list of T cell receptor beta chains from one sample in a study of T cell responses to AZD1222 COVID-19 vaccine. Sequenced by immunoSEQ multiplex PCR; TCRdb stores in-frame clones only, minus some. The repertoire holds 140,000 to 150,000 clones, with approximately 90% as singletons. The sample consisted of peripheral blood, taken on day 0 of AZD1222 vaccination. The source is an adult in good health. Each CDR3 is given without its conserved first and last residue. D genes are given only for firm matches.

CDR3aa	d_gene	v_gene	j_gene	len
ASSGGTDRVIIY	TRBD1	TRBV9	TRBJ1-3	12
ASSAQLAQRGLKD	NA	TRBV7-6	TRBJ2-5	13
ASSPRQGLNSPLH	NA	TRBV18	TRBJ1-6	13
ASSYSRRGGPSGNTIY	NA	TRBV6-2/TRBV6-3	TRBJ1-3	16
ASIRDRDSYGYT	TRBD1	TRBV19	TRBJ1-2	12
ASSLVGGSSYEQY	NA	TRBV7-9	TRBJ2-7	13
ASSLPLQAIYGYT	NA	TRBV28	TRBJ1-2	13
ASRKAGENEQF	NA	TRBV7-3	TRBJ2-1	11
ASSGPGTGAPHTQY	TRBD1	TRBV5-1	TRBJ2-3	14
ASSYERQGKTEAF	TRBD1	TRBV6-5	TRBJ1-1	13
ASSLWGSRTDTQY	NA	TRBV11-2	TRBJ2-3	13
ASSLTGTGVQPQH	TRBD1	TRBV7-9	TRBJ1-5	13
ASSQVEGAYNEQF	TRBD1	TRBV3-1/TRBV3-2	TRBJ2-1	13
ASSFEQGSYNEQF	NA	TRBV11-1	TRBJ2-1	13
AWSGTQNTEAF	NA	TRBV30	TRBJ1-1	11
ASSPKRFGAPGEQF	NA	TRBV18	TRBJ2-1	14
ASRPTDRGRYNEQF	TRBD1	TRBV19	TRBJ2-1	14
ASLRTDNTGELF	NA	TRBV2	TRBJ2-2	12
ASSVAQGRLF	NA	TRBV9	TRBJ2-2	10
ASSPLAGYGEQF	NA	TRBV6-5	TRBJ2-1	12
ASRSVWFNSPLH	NA	TRBV28	TRBJ1-6	12
ASSRGNRNQPQH	NA	TRBV6-5	TRBJ1-5	12
ATSDTTSGGIYTQY	TRBD2	TRBV24-1	TRBJ2-3	14
ASRFTGGGYNEQF	TRBD2	TRBV19	TRBJ2-1	13
ASSLGGVFLEAF	NA	TRBV7-2	TRBJ1-1	12
ASSIDPLGRLGTEAF	NA	TRBV19	TRBJ1-1	15
ASSLGTGSYGYT	TRBD1	TRBV27	TRBJ1-2	12
ASSWRQGDQPQH	TRBD1	TRBV5-1	TRBJ1-5	12
ASSQGYTGTHYGYT	NA	TRBV3-1/TRBV3-2	TRBJ1-2	14
ASSQTTDSNYGYT	NA	TRBV18	TRBJ1-2	13
ASSSPGQGNYGYT	TRBD1	TRBV5-1	TRBJ1-2	13
ASSLARSQETQY	NA	TRBV7-2	TRBJ2-5	12
ASLLAGGPRTGELF	TRBD2	TRBV2	TRBJ2-2	14
ASSQAGKGSPLH	NA	TRBV4-2	TRBJ1-6	12
ASSLGALGGELF	NA	TRBV11-2	TRBJ2-2	12
ASLPLGAVPNQPQH	NA	TRBV19	TRBJ1-5	14
ASTPGLNEKLF	NA	TRBV18	TRBJ1-4	11
ASSPGGNGNTIY	NA	TRBV18	TRBJ1-3	12
ASSESEERERTGELF	NA	TRBV10-1	TRBJ2-2	15
ASSSRADQPQH	NA	TRBV6-5	TRBJ1-5	11
ASSLQVKEPQH	NA	TRBV5-5	TRBJ1-5	11
ASSLTYSSTNEKLF	NA	TRBV28	TRBJ1-4	14
ASSQQKTGGYT	NA	TRBV4-2	TRBJ1-2	11
ASSYLVGRGTDEQY	NA	TRBV6-5	TRBJ2-7	14
ASSRGYQETQY	NA	TRBV7-3	TRBJ2-5	11
ASSIRGAHTEAF	NA	TRBV19	TRBJ1-1	12
ASSSDRARSALH	TRBD1	TRBV5-6	TRBJ1-6	12
ASRPSGGSHEQY	TRBD2	TRBV4-2	TRBJ2-7	12
ASSEETGMVYEQY	NA	TRBV2	TRBJ2-7	13
ASSQDPTSLAHSNQPQH	NA	TRBV4-1	TRBJ1-5	17
ASPRLTGWALDTEAF	TRBD1	TRBV2	TRBJ1-1	15
ASSSFLAFRDTQY	NA	TRBV6-5	TRBJ2-3	13
ASSSPPVVLHN	NA	TRBV28	TRBJ1-5	11
ASTRLAGGPNTGELF	TRBD2	TRBV28	TRBJ2-2	15
ASSPPGNYGYT	NA	TRBV18	TRBJ1-2	11
ASSSMTHGYT	NA	TRBV7-9	TRBJ1-2	10
ASSYGLRNEQF	NA	TRBV28	TRBJ2-1	11
ASSLVPAGADTQY	TRBD2	TRBV5-1	TRBJ2-3	13
SASSPSTDLFNYGYT	NA	TRBV20-1	TRBJ1-2	15